This TCR beta chain is from a study of metastatic and nonmetastatic thyroid tumors. About the research overall: Both malignant and benign thyroid patients supplied peripheral blood and tumor or nodule tissue samples, across which the repertoires of these patients were then compared. Overall study findings and caveats: In blood and tumor, TCR beta diversity was reportedly significantly higher in malignant thyroid tumors than in benign nodules.

Per the study methods: The study built a papillary thyroid cancer distant-metastasis classifier from CDR3 differences across clinicopathological groups. TCRdb re-clonotyped the PCR reads via MiXCR. The authors' filters were not applied to this entry. The sample yields about 19,000 clones, roughly 25% seen once. This clone was picked up many times. Its matching antigen is unknown. Each patient went into thyroid surgery without having received any treatment. V shed 3 bases and J shed 2 bases, with 10 bases lying between them. The CDR3 is 14 residues long. Germline values: CDR1 LNHDA, CDR2 SQIVND (reference sequence).

The TCR was taken from a male donor with papillary thyroid cancer or a benign thyroid nodule (not recorded which). Some clones in this sample may be carry-over from other donors' samples. Sequencing was performed on blood. The genes are TRBV19 and TRBJ1-1; no definite D call. The CDR3 DNA sequence: TGTGCCAGTAGTATGAGGGAGACTAACACTGAAGCTTTCTTT. Protein: CASSMRETNTEAFF.